The entry below describes one TCR beta chain. Its antigen is currently not known. Within one base of it there is no much larger clone, and no base qualities were kept. This specimen comes from a study of cytomegalovirus exposure and HLA in healthy donors (TCRdb year 2017). In terms of the full investigation: According to a later analysis, the roughly 120 validation repertoires were produced on the same platform as the 700 or so repertoires of the first cohort. The aim of the study was to test whether cataloging public T cell receptors could identify signatures of past pathogen exposure. A separate validation cohort of about 110 different subjects was used in addition to the roughly 700-subject first cohort. High-throughput TCR immunosequencing, statistical association of individual TCRs with disease status, and machine learning were combined to predict cytomegalovirus infection status.

The CDR3 sequence holds 11 residues, the cysteine and phenylalanine included. The DNA shown is the 33-base CDR3, in frame from base 1. CDR1 is given as MNHEY and CDR2 as SMNVEV, both from the germline V gene (reference sequence). Germline trimming: 3 bases from V, 9 bases from J; junction bases outside gene matches: 0. Donors formed part of the validation cohort, which comprised 120 subjects and was distinct from the first cohort of 690 or so subjects. What the study reported, not specific to this receptor: Three of the identified cytomegalovirus-associated TCR beta chains were confirmed in vitro to be specific for cytomegalovirus antigens. A later analysis had no HLA typing for the validation cohort, so co-occurrence there was scored across all 120 or so repertoires. Subsequent analysis determined that TCRs grouped into clusters in the first cohort also showed a tendency toward co-occurrence across the 120 validation repertoires, and 85% to 95% of cluster scores exceeded 0. The classifier was reported to diagnose cytomegalovirus status with high specificity and sensitivity in both the original and validation cohorts. A total of fewer than 200 TCR beta chains were listed by the study as associated with cytomegalovirus. Most TCR sequences were seen in very few donors, while some public TCRs were found in many individuals. The authors suggested that the approach could potentially be generalized to other disease states and immunological phenotypes.

Library construction relied on the immunoSEQ multiplex PCR assay. From the authors' description of their analysis: A statistical classification framework was built for diagnosing cytomegalovirus status from the catalog of TCR beta chain sequences. TCRdb took this table from immuneACCESS and kept in-frame rearrangements with V and J called. Such tables lack part of the clones; where checked against another copy, unresolved V genes explain under half of the gap, and the rest is unexplained. V, J and clone size are those of that table, while D and trimming were read from the DNA. The sample table holds about 360,000 clones, of which 86% were seen once. Together, the top ten hold 0.83% of the sample.

The chain uses TRBV27 and TRBJ2-3, with 7 bases in between that match TRBD2. The receptor was derived from a woman aged 18-29 years in good health and CMV-seronegative. Sequenced sample: PBMCs. The CDR3: CASSLGGTQYF. The nucleotide sequence is TGTGCCAGCAGTTTGGGGGGGACGCAGTATTTT.